These 3 T cell receptor beta chains share one sample of origin, sequenced in a study of blood T cell repertoires in COVID-19. Sequenced by immunoSEQ multiplex PCR; TCRdb stores in-frame clones only, minus some. The sample carries roughly 250,000 clones, approximately 85% recorded once. Sequencing input: PBMCs or T cells enriched from blood (not recorded which). These receptors were obtained from a woman aged 50 to 60 who had recovered from COVID-19.

The chain uses TRBV7-2 and TRBJ1-1, with D perhaps TRBD1 (6 bases). The CDR3 sequence is 13 residues long. Trimming removed 2 bases at V and 3 bases at J, with 7 bases between. Germline CDR1 SGHTA, CDR2 FQGNSA. The CDR3 bases are TGTGCCAGCAGCTTACAGGGGTACACTGAAGCTTTCTTT. It is translated as CASSLQGYTEAFF.

The genes are TRBV6-5 and TRBJ1-1; TRBD1 is a possible D gene (5 bases). The CDR3 consists of 14 residues. Trimming left V 7 bases short and J 1 base short, with 13 bases between. The germline V gene has CDR1 MNHEY and CDR2 SVGAGI. The CDR3 DNA reads as TGTGCCAGCAACTTACAGGATCAGAACACTGAAGCTTTCTTT. This codes for CASNLQDQNTEAFF.

This sequence joins TRBV28 and TRBJ1-1; possible D gene TRBD1, 5 bases. Trimming removed 5 bases from V and 1 base from J, with 17 bases in between. This CDR3 is 16 amino acids long. Germline V gene sequence: CDR1 MDHEN, CDR2 SYDVKM. This CDR3 is CASSPLTGDWNTEAFF. CDR3 coding DNA: TGTGCCAGCAGTCCCCTCACGGGGGACTGGAACACTGAAGCTTTCTTT. The full variable domain, with the rest looked up from reference TRBV28 and TRBJ1-1, is DVKVTQSSRYLVKRTGEKVFLECVQDMDHENMFWYRQDPGLGLRLIYFSYDVKMKEKGDIPEGYSVSREKKERFSLILESASTNQTSMYLCASSPLTGDWNTEAFFGQGTRLTVV.